This T cell receptor (beta chain) was found in a study of T cells in Graves' hyperthyroidism and ophthalmopathy. The study, taken as a whole, reports: It was a median about seven months before onset that the model predicted ophthalmopathy.

Worth noting for this clonotype: Its antigen is unknown.

These patients, aged 18 to 65, had recently diagnosed hyperthyroidism lasting under 2 months. Germline assignment: CDR1 MNHNS and CDR2 SASEGT. V lost 6 bases, J lost 3 bases, and 17 bases lay in between. CDR3 length: 15 residues. RNA transcripts were the template for amplifying TCR beta CDR3 regions. Using the HTBI primer set, a first-round RT-PCR was run on the TCR CDR3. TCRdb itself ran the multiplex PCR reads through MiXCR, one entry per CDR3 protein. The profile shows about 420,000 distinct CDR3 sequences, 12% to 15% of them singletons. The sequencing sample was made of blood. The V gene is TRBV6-1, the J gene TRBJ1-2; D is perhaps TRBD1 (5 bases). The clonotype comes from a woman aged 18-29 years with Graves' hyperthyroidism. CDR3 nucleotide sequence: TGTGCCAGCAGCGACAGACATCCCACTGACTATGGCTACACCTTC. Protein: CASSDRHPTDYGYTF.